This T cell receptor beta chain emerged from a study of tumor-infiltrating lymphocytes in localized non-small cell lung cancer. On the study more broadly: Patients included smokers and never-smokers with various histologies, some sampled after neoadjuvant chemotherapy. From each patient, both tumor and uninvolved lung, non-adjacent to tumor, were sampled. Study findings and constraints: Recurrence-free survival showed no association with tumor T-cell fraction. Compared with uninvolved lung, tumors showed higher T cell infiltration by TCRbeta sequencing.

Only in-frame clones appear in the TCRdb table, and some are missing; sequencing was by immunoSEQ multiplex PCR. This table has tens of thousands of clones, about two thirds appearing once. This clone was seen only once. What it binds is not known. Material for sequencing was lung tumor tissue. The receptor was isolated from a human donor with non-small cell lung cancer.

Here the CDR3 reads CASSSGTFTTDTQYF. The CDR3 region has the DNA TGCGCCAGCAGCTCCGGGACTTTCACCACAGATACGCAGTATTTT. The rearrangement joins TRBV5-1 to TRBJ2-3; a weak D match, TRBD2 (6 bases). The germline V gene has CDR1 SGHRS and CDR2 YFSETQ. The CDR3 contains 15 residues. The V gene lost 3 bases and the J gene lost 2 bases, with 13 bases spanning the gap.